This T cell receptor (beta chain) appears in the sequencing data of a study of cytomegalovirus exposure and HLA in healthy donors (dated by TCRdb to the late 2010s). A note on the overall study: In an earlier analysis of under 600 of the donors, 250 to 350 Gb of sequence data and 90 million to 130 million unique TCR beta sequences from about 190 million T cells were reported. An early release covering about 600 HLA-typed donors comprised approximately 300 gigabases of sequencing data and tens of millions of unique TCR sequences. The genetic ancestry cluster associated with self-reported Caucasian donors included 80% to 90% of the 350 to 500 genotyped donors. The aim of the study was to test whether cataloging public T cell receptors could identify signatures of past pathogen exposure. Using immunosequencing, the study profiled T cell repertoires from 666 subjects and related those repertoires to cytomegalovirus serostatus. A separate validation cohort of 90 to 150 different subjects was used in addition to the approximately 640-subject first cohort. The study combined high-throughput TCR immunosequencing, statistical association of individual TCRs with disease status, and machine learning to predict cytomegalovirus infection status. To study patterns of TCR occurrence, a later analysis re-analyzed previously published TCR beta repertoires from 700 or so donors and added high-resolution HLA genotyping. Rather than using new phenotypic data, the later analysis identified candidate immune exposures from TCR beta sequences and from how often those sequences occurred across donors. To decide whether each TCR beta V gene segment behaved as functional or pseudogenic, an earlier analysis of several hundred of the donors relied on high-throughput TCR beta sequencing. Donor age, sex, ethnicity and CMV serostatus were compiled alongside the repertoire data. A later genetic analysis took genome-wide SNP genotypes for about 55% of the 666 donors and used that subset as a discovery cohort. All discovery cohort repertoires had been generated using a single sequencing platform. Class I and class II HLA loci were covered by the typing at four-digit resolution. The number of typed donors differed by locus: roughly 620-640 for A, B, C, DRB1 and DQB1; approximately 530 for DQA1; about 600 for DPA1; and around 490 for DPB1. Several DR-DQ haplotypes were handled as single units for association and clustering because linkage in the cohort was strong. Among 398 genotyped donors of the cohort, an average of approximately 240,000 unique TCR beta nucleotide sequences were sequenced per donor, roughly a sixth of them non-productive.

The library was prepared using the immunoSEQ multiplex PCR assay. For the multiplex PCR, a mixture combining 60 forward primers for TCR Vbeta segments and 13 reverse primers for TCR Jbeta segments was used. Amplification of the CDR3 region of rearranged TCR beta genes was performed with a multiplex PCR assay on genomic DNA. The amplified TCR beta libraries were sequenced on the Illumina HiSeq System as 87-base-pair reads. The authors' pipeline ran thus. A later analysis tallied 75 million to 85 million unique TCR beta chains across the 550 to 850 repertoires, and around 12 million of those chains were shared by two or more donors. A nearest-neighbor algorithm error-corrected the raw reads and collapsed the reads into unique sequences, merging closely related sequences to remove PCR and sequencing errors. CDR3 sequences were aligned to IMGT reference sequences to assign V, D and J gene segments. For a sequence to be retained, a match of at least six nucleotides to both a V gene segment and a J gene segment was required. A rearrangement was called productive if the CDR3 had no stop codons and remained in frame with V and J, and every other rearrangement was called non-productive. Following IMGT convention, CDR3 was defined as the stretch from the second conserved V-encoded cysteine up to the conserved J-encoded phenylalanine. In an earlier analysis of 500 to 650 of the donors, sequences lacking an unambiguous match to a single V gene segment were excluded. In an earlier analysis of approximately 500 of the donors, a V segment was called functional when productive rearrangements were above 56.7%, and segregating when the standard deviation between donors exceeded 5%. A statistical classification framework was built for diagnosing cytomegalovirus status from the catalog of TCR beta chain sequences. V and J gene assignment, in a later analysis, came from comparing TCR nucleotide sequences with IMGT/GENE-DB human TR gene sequences. A later analysis assigned CDR3 sequences and most-parsimonious VDJ recombination scenarios with the TCRdist pipeline. In a later analysis, every TCR beta chain was defined by the combination of its CDR3 amino acid sequence and its V-gene family, and reads without a unique V-gene family were dropped. A later analysis removed roughly 590 highly shared, low-generation-probability nucleotide sequences to deal with suspected cross-contamination and a sequencing artifact. For each public chain, a later analysis derived a clonal expansion index from normalized ranks of inferred template counts within each repertoire. In a later analysis, generation probabilities were computed with a VDJ recombination model fitted to out-of-frame rearrangements, and the resulting probabilities were checked against IGoR. In a later analysis, hypergeometric tests were used to score TCR-TCR, TCR-HLA and TCR-CMV co-occurrence, with a repertoire-size bias correction applied to TCR pairs. In a later analysis, false discovery rates were estimated by permuting HLA or CMV assignments 20 times. A later analysis grouped co-occurring TCRs with DBSCAN, adding TCRdist sequence similarity when clustering within HLA-allele-positive subsets. Repertoires with fewer than 30,000 or more than 120,000 public chains, plus five repertoires with anomalous nucleotide sharing, were excluded from co-occurrence clustering. TCRdb mirrors the immuneACCESS table, restricted to in-frame sequences. Some clones are absent from its copies; in checked studies, under half trace to an unresolved V gene, and the reason for the others is unknown. That table supplies the V and J calls and clone size; D and trimming were determined from the DNA. The sample table lists 60,000 to 75,000 clones, 85% to 90% of them with a count of one. About 10% of the sample is in the top ten clones.

Study-wide conclusions, independent of this receptor: A cluster of highly shared sequence variants was judged likely to be a technical artifact of the sequencing pipeline. A later genetic analysis reported fewer N-insertions in productive TCRs among donors in an Asian-associated ancestry cluster than the roughly 720-donor mean. Because HLA typing was unavailable for some donors at each locus, only the typed subset was used in association tests. The cohort was sequenced for TCR beta chains only, and without alpha or paired-chain data the features that could be detected were limited. While some public TCRs were present in many individuals, most TCR sequences turned up only very rarely across donors. When HLA alleles, especially DR and DQ, strongly co-occurred, attributing TCR associations to individual alleles was difficult. According to a later analysis, TCR association rates differed among HLA loci, with DRB1 alleles showing the most associated TCRs and HLA-C alleles showing the fewest. Specific HLA alleles were associated with over 15,000 TCR beta sequences at a false discovery rate of 0.05 in a later analysis. It was suggested by the authors that the approach could potentially be generalized to other disease states and immunological phenotypes. Cytomegalovirus status was reported to be diagnosed by the classifier with high specificity and sensitivity in both the original and validation cohorts. Presence/absence analyses assumed roughly uniform sequencing depth across donors, an assumption that may not hold. Seventeen rarely observed V segments, including chromosome 9 orphons, were excluded from the earlier analysis of 550 to 700 of the donors because counts were too low. In vitro tests confirmed that a few of the cytomegalovirus-associated TCR beta chains recognize cytomegalovirus antigens. The only immune exposure information available for the cohort was CMV serostatus. A further reported finding was that TCR beta sequences accurately predicted the HLA-A and HLA-B alleles for most subjects in the first cohort. Several of the top co-occurrence clusters appeared to be linked to parvovirus B19, influenza, CMV and Epstein-Barr virus, according to a later analysis. In an earlier analysis of 587 of the donors, most TCR beta V segments appeared in productive rearrangements about 87% or about 30% of the time, broadly matching IMGT annotations. In the study, around 150 TCR beta chains were listed as associated with cytomegalovirus. Compared with equally common non-associated chains, HLA-associated TCR beta chains in a later analysis were more clonally expanded and had lower generation probabilities. A later genetic analysis associated a missense DCLRE1C variant with V-gene and J-gene trimming of TCR beta chains, and an independent cohort replicated the association. In a later analysis, most CMV-associated TCR beta chains were found to appear HLA-restricted, with HLA associations seemingly driven largely by CMV exposure. Some IMGT-functional V segments, including TRBV6-2 and TRBV6-3, could not be distinguished by the 87-base-pair reads and were therefore excluded. Linkage disequilibrium might explain the correlated functional status among segregating V segments, but an unknown experimental factor could not be ruled out.

V and J are trimmed by 5 bases and 4 bases, and the gene matches miss 7 bases of the junction. Via the germline V gene, CDR1 is SGHDN and CDR2 FVKESK. From the cysteine up to the phenylalanine, the CDR3 has a length of 14 residues. Only the CDR3 region is kept as DNA, spanning 42 bases read in frame from base 1. A remark on this clone: It lacks a known antigen. Base qualities were left out, and no much larger clone turns up one base away.

The cohort consisted of some 730 healthy bone marrow donors. Cohort members were all nominally healthy when sampled, although unrecorded immune exposures were likely present. The donor tested CMV seronegative and was one of the 352 seronegative cohort members. Each donor provided a peripheral blood sample, and peripheral blood mononuclear cells were used for TCR beta sequencing. Genomic DNA extraction from the blood cell samples was performed with the Qiagen DNeasy Blood Extraction Kit. This receptor was obtained from a female donor in good health and CMV-seronegative. The sequenced sample was PBMCs. The receptor chain draws on TRBV14 and TRBJ2-7, with 8 central nucleotides matching TRBD1. The nucleotide sequence is TGTGCCAGCAGCATTACAAGACAGGGGTACGAGCAGTACTTC. Its protein product is CASSITRQGYEQYF.